This entry lists 4 T cell receptor beta chains sequenced from one sample in a study of T cell responses to AZD1222 COVID-19 vaccine. Sequencing was performed with immunoSEQ multiplex PCR; in TCRdb, only in-frame clones are kept and a portion is missing. The sample includes 90,000 to 95,000 clones, about nine tenths of them seen just once. This specimen was peripheral blood, taken on day 0 of AZD1222 vaccination. These receptors all come from an adult in good health.

About this clone: The same CDR3 can be traced to other DNA sequences in this sample. This rearrangement joins TRBV28 to TRBJ1-1; D is undetermined. The V gene's germline CDR1 is MDHEN and CDR2 SYDVKM. The CDR3 contains 13 residues. V was cut by 3 bases and J by 1 base, with 6 bases left in between. CDR3 protein: CASSFGRNTEAFF. The CDR3 coding sequence is TGTGCCAGCAGTTTTGGTAGGAACACTGAAGCTTTCTTT.

The chain is built from TRBV30 and TRBJ1-2; 7 bases match TRBD1. The CDR3 is 14 residues long. Germline CDR1 is GTSNPN and CDR2 is SVGIG (reference sequence). The V segment lost 1 base and the J segment 0 bases; nucleotides outside the gene matches: 2. In DNA form, the CDR3 reads TGTGCCTGGAGTGGACAGGGTACTAACTATGGCTACACCTTC. Protein: CAWSGQGTNYGYTF. The full variable domain, rest sourced from reference TRBV30 and TRBJ1-2, is SQTIHQWPATLVQPVGSPLSLECTVEGTSNPNLYWYRQAAGRGLQLLFYSVGIGQISSEVPQNLSASRPQDRQFILSSKKLLLSDSGFYLCAWSGQGTNYGYTFGSGTRLTVV.

This chain links TRBV19 with TRBJ1-1; TRBD1 might be the D (5 bases). This CDR3 region has 13 residues. The V end was cut by 6 bases, the J end by 0 bases, with 8 bases between. Germline CDR1 is LNHDA and CDR2 is SQIVND (reference sequence). The CDR3 nucleotides are TGTGCCAGTAGGCGCAGGGTGAACACTGAAGCTTTCTTT. Its protein product is CASRRRVNTEAFF.

The gene calls are TRBV2 and TRBJ1-5; 8 bases map to TRBD1. The germline gives CDR1 SNHLY, CDR2 FYNNEI. Unmatched junction bases numbered 16, after V lost 5 bases and J lost 7 bases. This CDR3 has 17 amino acids. CDR3 amino acids: CASSQTFIRQGSQPQHF. CDR3 bases: TGTGCCAGCAGTCAAACGTTTATTAGACAGGGGTCGCAGCCCCAGCATTTT.